The 13 T cell receptor beta chains listed next were all sequenced from one sample in a study of CD8+ T cells in alopecia areata. TCR sequencing used cDNA made by reverse transcription of extracted RNA. Here immunoSEQ multiplex PCR was the method, and the copy in TCRdb shows in-frame clones only, minus some. The profile covers around 160,000 clones, with 75% to 90% appearing a single time and about 16% taken by the ten largest. Sequenced here: CD8+ T cells sorted from blood, sampled at week 0. These receptors were obtained from a human donor with alopecia areata.

The chain combines TRBV29-1 with TRBJ2-1; 7 positions agree with TRBD2. The CDR3 sequence is 14 residues long. V shed 6 bases and J 3 bases; nucleotides not matched to a gene: 8. CDR1 SQVTM and CDR2 ANQGSEA come from the germline V gene. CDR3 sequence: CSVETSTRYNEQFF. The CDR3 DNA sequence: TGCAGCGTCGAGACTAGCACTCGCTACAATGAGCAGTTCTTC.

V and J are TRBV27 and TRBJ1-6; unclear D gene. CDR3 length: 11 residues. Looked up from germline, CDR1 is MNHEY and CDR2 is SMNVEV (reference sequence). The CDR3 reads CAAGNGSPLHF. CDR3 DNA sequence: TGTGCAGCGGGCAACGGTTCACCCCTCCACTTT.

The rearrangement links TRBV28 to TRBJ2-7, with 10 bases aligning to TRBD2. This CDR3 comprises 14 residues. Germline trimming cut 6 bases from V and 3 bases from J; bases unmatched to any gene: 5. In germline, CDR1 is MDHEN, CDR2 SYDVKM. CDR3 nucleotides: TGTGCCAGCAGACCCGGACTAGCGGACTACGAGCAGTACTTC. Protein product: CASRPGLADYEQYF.

The chain joins TRBV6-5 to TRBJ2-7, with 7 positions matching TRBD1. Unmatched junction bases numbered 1, after V lost 3 bases and J lost 5 bases. CDR1 is MNHEY, CDR2 SVGAGI, per germline. The CDR3 covers 12 residues. CDR3: CASSYQGDEQYF. DNA for the CDR3: TGTGCCAGCAGTTATCAGGGGGACGAGCAGTACTTC.

This chain uses TRBV28 with TRBJ2-1; 8 positions match TRBD2. Losses at the gene ends were 6 bases for V and 8 bases for J; bases not matched to a gene: 6. Germline V lookup: CDR1 MDHEN, CDR2 SYDVKM. This CDR3 is 13 amino acids long. The CDR3 region has the DNA TGTGCCAGCAGACCAAGCGGGAGCGATGAGCAGTTCTTC. This sequence encodes CASRPSGSDEQFF. Looking up the rest from reference TRBV28 and TRBJ2-1 gives the full variable domain: DVKVTQSSRYLVKRTGEKVFLECVQDMDHENMFWYRQDPGLGLRLIYFSYDVKMKEKGDIPEGYSVSREKKERFSLILESASTNQTSMYLCASRPSGSDEQFFGPGTRLTVL.

The rearrangement uses TRBV6-1 and TRBJ2-2; 8 nucleotides line up with TRBD1. Trimming at V came to 4 bases and at J to 3 bases, leaving 4 bases not matched to a gene. The germline gives CDR1 MNHNS, CDR2 SASEGT. The CDR3 has 15 residues. CDR3 region: CASSAGGSYTGELFF. CDR3 sequence (DNA): TGTGCCAGCAGTGCAGGGGGCTCGTACACCGGGGAGCTGTTTTTT.

The chain has TRBV5-4 and TRBJ2-2; a weak D match, TRBD1 (6 bases). Between the trimmed V and J ends, which lost 4 bases and 4 bases, there was a span of 14 bases. CDR3 length: 15 residues. CDR1 SGHNT and CDR2 YYREEE come from the germline V gene (reference sequence). The CDR3 here is CASSQWTDSTGELFF. The CDR3 DNA follows: TGTGCCAGCAGCCAGTGGACAGACAGCACCGGGGAGCTGTTTTTT.

The chain uses TRBV7-9 and TRBJ2-7; D assignment may be TRBD1 or TRBD2 (5 bases each). CDR1 is SEHNR and CDR2 is FQNEAQ in the germline V gene (reference sequence). Deletions cut 6 bases from V and 2 bases from J, with 17 bases between. This CDR3 is built from 15 residues. Here the CDR3 reads CASSAPGRAPYEQYF. The DNA for the CDR3 is TGTGCCAGCAGTGCTCCGGGACGGGCTCCCTACGAGCAGTACTTC. Using reference TRBV7-9 and TRBJ2-7 for the parts outside the CDR3, the full variable domain is DTGVSQNPRHKITKRGQNVTFRCDPISEHNRLYWYRQTLGQGPEFLTYFQNEAQLEKSRLLSDRFSAERPKGSFSTLEIQRTEQGDSAMYLCASSAPGRAPYEQYFGPGTRLTVT.

On this clone itself: Different DNA sequences within this sample yield the same CDR3. The chain is built from TRBV15 and TRBJ2-5, with D perhaps assigned TRBD1 or TRBD2 (5 bases each). Germline CDR1 and CDR2: LNHNV and YYDKDF (reference sequence). The ends were cut back, 4 bases at V and 0 bases at J, with 18 bases in the middle. The CDR3 consists of 17 residues. Written as DNA, the CDR3 is TGTGCCACCAGCACCCCCCGGGACGGAGAGTACCAAGAGACCCAGTACTTC. This sequence encodes CATSTPRDGEYQETQYF. Using reference TRBV15 and TRBJ2-5 for the parts outside the CDR3, the full variable domain is DAMVIQNPRYQVTQFGKPVTLSCSQTLNHNVMYWYQQKSSQAPKLLFHYYDKDFNNEADTPDNFQSRRPNTSFCFLDIRSPGLGDTAMYLCATSTPRDGEYQETQYFGPGTRLLVL.

This clone showed up just once. The chain carries TRBV5-6 and TRBJ2-1; 11 positions agree with TRBD1. This CDR3 region has 15 residues. The V and J ends lost 3 bases and 7 bases, in that order; junction bases with no gene match: 6. CDR1 and CDR2 (germline): SGHDT, YYEEEE. The CDR3, as DNA: TGTGCCAGCAGCTCAAGGGGACAGGGGGAAAATGAGCAGTTCTTC. Its translation is CASSSRGQGENEQFF.

The rearrangement uses TRBV27 and TRBJ1-4; possibly TRBD1 for D (5 bases). The CDR3 is made up of 15 amino acids. CDR1 and CDR2 (germline): MNHEY, SMNVEV (reference sequence). Trimming cost V 0 bases and J 4 bases, with 9 bases left between them. CDR3: CASSLSNGGNEKLFF. In DNA, the CDR3 is TGTGCCAGCAGTTTATCGAATGGGGGTAATGAAAAACTGTTTTTT.

The chain combines TRBV29-1 with TRBJ2-5; D tentatively reads TRBD1 or TRBD2 (5 bases each). With the DNA end fitting TRBJ2-7 better, the J assignment may be wrong. The CDR3 loop spans 12 amino acids. CDR1 and CDR2 (germline): SQVTM, ANQGSEA. The CDR3 region is CSVGTFSYEQYF. The CDR3 nucleotides are TGCAGCGTCGGGACGTTCTCCTACGAGCAGTACTTC.

This clone was seen a handful of times. The chain couples TRBV27 to TRBJ2-7, with 9 positions matching TRBD1. Germline V lookup: CDR1 MNHEY, CDR2 SMNVEV (reference sequence). This CDR3 region has 16 residues. Unmatched junction bases numbered 10, after V lost 4 bases and J lost 3 bases. CDR3 residues: CASSSQSGTGLYEQYF. CDR3 nucleotides: TGTGCCAGCAGTTCCCAGTCCGGGACAGGGCTCTACGAGCAGTACTTC.